These 9 T cell receptor beta chains originate from one sample sequenced in a study of blood T cell repertoires in COVID-19. Libraries were prepared by immunoSEQ multiplex PCR; TCRdb keeps only in-frame clonotypes and omits some of them. Here the sample spans about 330,000 clones, around four fifths being singletons. The sequenced sample consisted of peripheral blood. These receptors all stem from a woman in her 50s with acute or convalescent COVID-19.

This clone was observed once. The chain combines TRBV7-2 with TRBJ2-1; TRBD2 aligns across 8 bases. Trimming cost V 2 bases and J 8 bases; bases outside gene matches: 5. The CDR3 has 14 residues. Germline V CDR1 and CDR2: SGHTA, FQGNSA. Here the CDR3 DNA reads TGTGCCAGCAGCTTACAGGGGACTAGTCATGAGCAGTTCTTC. Translation gives CASSLQGTSHEQFF.

This clone was detected many times. This sequence joins TRBV7-9 and TRBJ2-7; a possible D gene is TRBD2 (5 bases). The CDR3 extends over 12 amino acids. Trimming removed 8 bases from V and 4 bases from J, with 12 bases in between. CDR1 and CDR2 from the germline V gene are SEHNR and FQNEAQ (reference sequence). CDR3 nucleotide sequence: TGTGCCAGCCTAGGAGGCTTATACGAGCAGTACTTC. Protein product: CASLGGLYEQYF. Based on the CDR3 plus reference TRBV7-9 and TRBJ2-7, the full variable domain is DTGVSQNPRHKITKRGQNVTFRCDPISEHNRLYWYRQTLGQGPEFLTYFQNEAQLEKSRLLSDRFSAERPKGSFSTLEIQRTEQGDSAMYLCASLGGLYEQYFGPGTRLTVT.

The chain links TRBV7-9 to TRBJ2-7; 9 bases map to TRBD2. The CDR3 has 14 residues. The J segment lost 5 bases and the V segment lost 5 bases, leaving 7 bases of the junction unmatched. CDR1 is SEHNR, CDR2 FQNEAQ, per germline (reference sequence). This CDR3 reads CASSLAGGGDEQYF. DNA of the CDR3: TGTGCCAGCAGCCTGGCGGGAGGGGGAGACGAGCAGTACTTC.

About this clone itself: At the DNA level, this CDR3 is encoded by other sequences in the same sample as well. The chain employs TRBV5-4 and TRBJ1-1; D perhaps matches TRBD1 (5 bases). Trimming pared 3 bases from V and 5 bases from J, leaving 11 bases between. Germline V gives CDR1 SGHNT, CDR2 YYREEE (reference sequence). This CDR3 has 13 residues. CDR3 amino acids: CASSSQGNTEAFF. In nucleotides, the CDR3 is TGTGCCAGCAGCTCTCAGGGTAATACTGAAGCTTTCTTT.

This rearrangement joins TRBV6-1 to TRBJ1-3; a possible D gene is TRBD1 (6 bases). The CDR3 covers 14 residues. CDR1 is MNHNS, CDR2 SASEGT, per germline. The germline V and J ends were trimmed by 1 base and 4 bases, with 8 bases remaining between them. CDR3 in amino acids: CASSEGGPGNTIYF. CDR3 bases: TGTGCCAGCAGTGAAGGGGGGCCCGGAAACACCATATATTTT.

The CDR3 sequence: CASSVAGTIQETQYF. The CDR3 bases are TGTGCCAGCAGCGTCGCCGGGACTATCCAAGAGACCCAGTACTTC. The chain carries TRBV9 and TRBJ2-5; the match to TRBD2 covers 7 bases. The CDR3 sequence is 15 residues long. The trim removed 2 bases at V and 1 base at J, leaving 5 bases unmatched. Germline CDR1 reads SGDLS; CDR2 reads YYNGEE.

This chain joins TRBV10-1 and TRBJ2-1; D perhaps matches TRBD1 (7 bases). Looked up from germline, CDR1 is WNHNN and CDR2 is SYGVQD (reference sequence). Trimming cost V 2 bases and J 6 bases, with 17 bases left between them. The CDR3 covers 16 residues. This CDR3 is CASSETLEGARNEQFF. CDR3 nucleotide sequence: TGCGCCAGCAGTGAGACCTTGGAGGGGGCCCGCAATGAGCAGTTCTTC.

The CDR3 sequence is CASSPVGPNYGYTF. The CDR3 nucleotides are TGTGCCAGCAGCCCGGTCGGTCCTAACTATGGCTACACCTTC. The chain uses TRBV5-4 and TRBJ1-2; no clear D gene. The ends were cut back, 4 bases at V and 0 bases at J, with 10 bases in the middle. Per the germline V gene, CDR1 is SGHNT and CDR2 is YYREEE (reference sequence). This CDR3 has 14 residues.

CDR3 sequence (DNA): TGTGCCAGTAAGGGCGGGGGGGCTACAGATACGCAGTATTTT. This codes for CASKGGGATDTQYF. This chain uses TRBV19 with TRBJ2-3; 9 nucleotides match TRBD2. J was trimmed by 3 bases and V by 7 bases; bases with no gene match: 5. The CDR3 has 14 amino acids. Germline assignment: CDR1 LNHDA and CDR2 SQIVND (reference sequence). The variable domain in full, with the rest retrieved from reference TRBV19 and TRBJ2-3, is DGGITQSPKYLFRKEGQNVTLSCEQNLNHDAMYWYRQDPGQGLRLIYYSQIVNDFQKGDIAEGYSVSREKKESFPLTVTSAQKNPTAFYLCASKGGGATDTQYFGPGTRLTVL.